This record concerns one TCR beta chain sequence. Its antigen remains unknown. These data come from a study of T-cell memory formation after mild COVID-19. Study outcomes and limitations: Mainly in CM and EM were contracting CD4+ clones; CD8+ were in EMRA. SARS-CoV-2 specificity was not confirmed for second-wave clones peaking on day 37.

From the 5' RACE reads, TCRdb called clonotypes with MiXCR, one entry per CDR3 protein. Among a few hundred thousand distinct CDR3 sequences listed, around a sixth were seen once. What was sequenced was PBMCs or a T cell subset sorted from them (not recorded which). The sequence was obtained from a man younger than 35 who had mild COVID-19 (a few samples of this study predate the infection). Cell type and time point are not known.

CDR3 in DNA: TGTGCCAGCTCACCGACTACCACAGATACGCAGTATTTT. The encoded protein is CASSPTTTDTQYF. This chain links TRBV18 with TRBJ2-3, with a possible D match to TRBD2 (5 bases). The CDR3 has 13 amino acids. Germline lookup yields CDR1 KGHSH and CDR2 LQKENI. Trimming pared 3 bases from V and 2 bases from J, leaving 6 bases between. Full variable domain (missing parts from reference TRBV18 and TRBJ2-3): NAGVMQNPRHLVRRRGQEARLRCSPMKGHSHVYWYRQLPEEGLKFMVYLQKENIIDESGMPKERFSAEFPKEGPSILRIQQVVRGDSAAYFCASSPTTTDTQYFGPGTRLTVL.